This record looks at one TCR beta chain sequence and its context. TCRdb keeps only in-frame clones here, not all; method: immunoSEQ multiplex PCR. The sample includes some 180,000 clones, roughly 89% of them seen just once. The data were obtained in a study of blood T cell repertoires in COVID-19. The receptor's source is a man aged 35 to 55 with acute or convalescent COVID-19. Source material: peripheral blood.

This CDR3 is CAATANTGELFF. Written as DNA, the CDR3 is TGTGCCGCGACAGCGAACACCGGGGAGCTGTTTTTT. The genes are TRBV10-3 and TRBJ2-2; the D gene is possibly TRBD1 (5 bases). This CDR3 is 12 amino acids long. V was trimmed by 11 bases and J by 0 bases, leaving 7 bases between them. Per germline, CDR1 ENHRY and CDR2 SYGVKD.